Sequencing of this T cell receptor (beta chain) was carried out in a study of identical twins. Germline CDR1 is LNHDA and CDR2 is SQIVND (reference sequence). The CDR3 has 13 amino acids. The V end was cut by 3 bases, the J end by 5 bases, with 8 bases between. A few counts support this clonotype. What it binds is unknown. A single record per CDR3 protein comes from TCRdb applying MiXCR to the 5' RACE reads. The data show hundreds of thousands of distinct CDR3 sequences, with roughly 6.6% seen just once and roughly 1.6% held by the top ten. The study, taken as a whole, reports: The models gave estimates that fell short of the out-of-frame TCR alpha sharing seen in monozygotic twins.

These sequences were also reported in another study, on yellow fever vaccine responses in identical twins.

The source is a woman aged 18-35 years in good health. The sequencing sample was made of PBMCs. V usage is TRBV19 and J usage is TRBJ2-4, with D hard to call. The CDR3 sequence: CASSMPGQNIQYF. The CDR3 region has the DNA TGTGCCAGTAGTATGCCCGGGCAAAACATTCAGTACTTC.